This entry is about one T cell receptor beta chain. While infection was still active, Seattle patients were enrolled and then followed longitudinally. Method: immunoSEQ multiplex PCR; TCRdb's copy keeps in-frame clones and lacks some. The sample holds over 60,000 clones, 76% seen once. This sample was taken from a study of blood T cell repertoires in COVID-19. Study details: The United States, Italy and Spain were the sources of the acute and convalescent COVID-19 samples.

The germline V gene has CDR1 GTSNPN and CDR2 SVGIG (reference sequence). Trimming cost V 7 bases and J 0 bases, with 7 bases left between them. The CDR3 is 12 residues long. The receptor's source is a man in his 60s with COVID-19, enrolled during active disease. The sequenced sample consisted of peripheral blood. The chain couples TRBV30 to TRBJ1-3, with no clear D. This CDR3 reads CAYGPSGNTIYF. The CDR3 DNA is TGTGCCTATGGCCCCTCTGGAAACACCATATATTTT.